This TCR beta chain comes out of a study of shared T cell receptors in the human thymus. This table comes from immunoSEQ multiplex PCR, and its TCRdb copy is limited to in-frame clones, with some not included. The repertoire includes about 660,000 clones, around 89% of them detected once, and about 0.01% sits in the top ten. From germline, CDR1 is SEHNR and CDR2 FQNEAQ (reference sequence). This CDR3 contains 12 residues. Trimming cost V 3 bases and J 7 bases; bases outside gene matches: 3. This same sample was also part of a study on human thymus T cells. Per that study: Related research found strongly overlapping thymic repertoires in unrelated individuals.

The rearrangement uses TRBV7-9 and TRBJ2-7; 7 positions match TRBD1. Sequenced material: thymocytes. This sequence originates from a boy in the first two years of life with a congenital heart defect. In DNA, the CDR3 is TGTGCCAGCAGCTTCCCAGGGGGAGAGCAGTACTTC. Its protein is CASSFPGGEQYF.